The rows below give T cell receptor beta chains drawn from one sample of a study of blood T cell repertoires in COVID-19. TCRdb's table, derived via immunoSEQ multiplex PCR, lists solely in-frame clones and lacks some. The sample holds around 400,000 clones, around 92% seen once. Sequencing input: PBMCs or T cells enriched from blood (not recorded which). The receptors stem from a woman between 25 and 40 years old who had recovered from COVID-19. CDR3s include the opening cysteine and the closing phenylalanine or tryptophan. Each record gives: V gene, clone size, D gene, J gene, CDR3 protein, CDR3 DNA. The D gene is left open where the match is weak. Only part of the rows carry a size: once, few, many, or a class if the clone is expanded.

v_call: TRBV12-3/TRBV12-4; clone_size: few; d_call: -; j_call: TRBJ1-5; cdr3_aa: CASGTISNQPQHF; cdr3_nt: TGTGCTTCCGGGACAATAAGCAATCAGCCCCAGCATTTT
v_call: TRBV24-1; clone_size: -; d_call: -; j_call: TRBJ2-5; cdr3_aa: CATSPLPGGTQYF; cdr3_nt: TGTGCCACCAGTCCCCTTCCCGGGGGAACCCAGTACTTC
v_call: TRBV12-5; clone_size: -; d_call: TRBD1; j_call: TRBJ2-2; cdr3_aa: CASGKTGQGRTGELFF; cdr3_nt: TGTGCTAGTGGTAAAACGGGACAGGGTAGAACCGGGGAGCTGTTTTTT
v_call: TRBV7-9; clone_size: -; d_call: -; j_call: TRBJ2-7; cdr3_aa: CASSSETGLGPYEQYF; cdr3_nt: TGTGCCAGCAGCTCCGAAACAGGGTTAGGGCCCTACGAGCAGTACTTC
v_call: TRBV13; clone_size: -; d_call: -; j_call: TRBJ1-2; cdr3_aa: CASSPSDTYGYTF; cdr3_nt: TGTGCCAGCAGCCCCTCAGACACCTATGGCTACACCTTC
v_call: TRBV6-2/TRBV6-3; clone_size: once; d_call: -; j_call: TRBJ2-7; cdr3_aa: CASSSPFGRGDYEQYF; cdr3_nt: TGTGCCAGCAGTTCCCCATTCGGACGGGGAGACTACGAGCAGTACTTC
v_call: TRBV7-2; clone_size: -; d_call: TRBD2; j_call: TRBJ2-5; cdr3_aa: CASSSGLARETQYF; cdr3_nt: TGTGCCAGCAGCTCGGGACTAGCGCGAGAGACCCAGTACTTC
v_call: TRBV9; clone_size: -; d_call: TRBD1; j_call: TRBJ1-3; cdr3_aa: CASLTGKGRNTIYF; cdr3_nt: TGTGCCAGCCTGACAGGGAAGGGCAGAAACACCATATATTTT
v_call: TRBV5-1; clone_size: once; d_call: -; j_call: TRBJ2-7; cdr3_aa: CASSLMIQGTPYEQYF; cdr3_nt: TGCGCCAGCAGCTTGATGATCCAGGGGACCCCCTACGAGCAGTACTTC
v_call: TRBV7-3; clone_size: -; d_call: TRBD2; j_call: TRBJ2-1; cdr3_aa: CASSLTAGRGNEQFF; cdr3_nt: TGTGCCAGCAGCTTAACAGCGGGAAGGGGCAATGAGCAGTTCTTC
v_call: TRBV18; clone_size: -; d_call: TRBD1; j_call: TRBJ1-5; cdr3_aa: CASSPIRTGASNQPQHF; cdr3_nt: TGTGCCAGCTCACCAATTAGGACAGGGGCCAGCAATCAGCCCCAGCATTTT
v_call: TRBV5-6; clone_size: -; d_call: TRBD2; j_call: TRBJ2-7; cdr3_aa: CASSLGRRGDYEQYF; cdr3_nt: TGTGCCAGCAGCTTGGGGCGGCGGGGGGACTACGAGCAGTACTTC
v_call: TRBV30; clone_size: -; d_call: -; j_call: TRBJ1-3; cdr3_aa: CAWSPPRSGNTIYF; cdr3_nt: TGTGCCTGGAGTCCCCCCCGGAGTGGAAACACCATATATTTT
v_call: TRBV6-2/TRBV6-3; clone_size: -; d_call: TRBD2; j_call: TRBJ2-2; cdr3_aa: CASRPGLADTGELFF; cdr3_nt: TGTGCCAGCCGCCCGGGACTAGCGGACACCGGGGAGCTGTTTTTT
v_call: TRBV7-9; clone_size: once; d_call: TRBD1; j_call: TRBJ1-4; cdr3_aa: CASSFRQGNEKLFF; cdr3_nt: TGTGCCAGCAGCTTCCGACAGGGGAATGAAAAACTGTTTTTT
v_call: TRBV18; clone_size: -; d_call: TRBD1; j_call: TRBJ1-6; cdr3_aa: CASSPGQGNNSPLHF; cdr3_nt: TGTGCCAGCTCACCAGGACAGGGGAATAATTCACCCCTCCACTTT
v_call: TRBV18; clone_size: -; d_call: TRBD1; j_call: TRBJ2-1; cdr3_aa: CASSPIPGQGSRYNEQFF; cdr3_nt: TGTGCCAGCTCACCAATACCGGGACAGGGTTCCCGCTACAATGAGCAGTTCTTC
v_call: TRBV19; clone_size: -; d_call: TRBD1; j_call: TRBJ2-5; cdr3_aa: CASREGTGHTAAQYF; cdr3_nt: TGTGCCAGTAGAGAGGGGACAGGACATACCGCGGCCCAGTACTTC
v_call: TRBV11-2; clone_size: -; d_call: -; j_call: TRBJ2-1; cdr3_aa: CASSLPGTNLFYNEQFF; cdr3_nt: TGTGCCAGCAGCTTACCCGGGACAAACTTATTCTACAATGAGCAGTTCTTC
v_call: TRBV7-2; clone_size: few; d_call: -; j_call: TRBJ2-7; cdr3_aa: CASSLQAGYYEQYF; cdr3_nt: TGTGCCAGCAGCTTACAGGCCGGCTACTACGAGCAGTACTTC
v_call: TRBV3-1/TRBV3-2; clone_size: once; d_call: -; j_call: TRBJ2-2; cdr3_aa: CASSQGTTNTGELFF; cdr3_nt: TGTGCCAGCAGCCAAGGGACAACGAACACCGGGGAGCTGTTTTTT
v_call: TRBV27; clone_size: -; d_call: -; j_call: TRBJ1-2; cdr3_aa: CASSLTGQTSNYGYTF; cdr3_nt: TGTGCCAGCAGCCTAACAGGGCAGACCTCAAACTATGGCTACACCTTC
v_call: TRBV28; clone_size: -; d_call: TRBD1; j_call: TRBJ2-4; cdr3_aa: CATPGQGANIQYF; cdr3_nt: TGTGCCACCCCGGGACAGGGCGCAAACATTCAGTACTTC
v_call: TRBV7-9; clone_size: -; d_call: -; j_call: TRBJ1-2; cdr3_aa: CASSGGYSYGYTF; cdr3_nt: TGTGCCAGCAGCGGAGGTTACTCCTATGGCTACACCTTC
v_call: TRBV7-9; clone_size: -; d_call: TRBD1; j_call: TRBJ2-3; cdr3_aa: CASSFKGGSDTQYF; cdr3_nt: TGTGCCAGCAGCTTTAAAGGGGGCTCCGATACGCAGTATTTT
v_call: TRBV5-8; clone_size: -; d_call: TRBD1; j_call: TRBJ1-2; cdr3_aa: CASSSLGQGDGYTF; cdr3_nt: TGTGCCAGCAGCTCATTGGGACAGGGGGATGGCTACACCTTC
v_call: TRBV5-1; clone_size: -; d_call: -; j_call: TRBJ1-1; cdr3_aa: CASSWGELNTEAFF; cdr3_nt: TGCGCCAGCTCCTGGGGGGAGCTTAACACTGAAGCTTTCTTT
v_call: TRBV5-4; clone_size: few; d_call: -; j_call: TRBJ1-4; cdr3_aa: CASSRGGPTRLTKDEKLFF; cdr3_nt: TGTGCCAGCAGCCGCGGGGGTCCGACGCGACTTACAAAGGATGAAAAACTGTTTTTT
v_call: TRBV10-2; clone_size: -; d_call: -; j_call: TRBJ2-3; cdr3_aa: CASSETSKRTDTQYF; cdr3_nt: TGCGCCAGCAGTGAAACGAGCAAGCGCACAGATACGCAGTATTTT
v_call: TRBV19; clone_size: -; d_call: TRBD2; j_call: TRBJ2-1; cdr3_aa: CASSISGVGYNEQFF; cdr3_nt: TGTGCCAGTAGTATAAGCGGGGTGGGATACAATGAGCAGTTCTTC
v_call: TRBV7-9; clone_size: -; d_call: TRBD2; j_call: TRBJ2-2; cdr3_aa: CASSQLAGGAGELFF; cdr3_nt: TGTGCCAGCAGCCAGCTAGCGGGAGGTGCCGGGGAGCTGTTTTTT
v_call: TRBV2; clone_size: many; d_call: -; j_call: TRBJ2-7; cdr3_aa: CASSGAYTDSYEQYF; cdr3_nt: TGTGCCAGCAGTGGGGCGTATACAGATTCCTACGAGCAGTACTTC
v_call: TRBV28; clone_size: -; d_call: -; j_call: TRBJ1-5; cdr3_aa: CASSSPPQQPQHF; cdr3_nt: TGTGCCAGCAGTTCACCCCCCCAGCAGCCCCAGCATTTT
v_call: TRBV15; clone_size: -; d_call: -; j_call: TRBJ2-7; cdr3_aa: CATRDTGAYEQYF; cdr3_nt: TGTGCCACCAGGGACACGGGTGCCTACGAGCAGTACTTC
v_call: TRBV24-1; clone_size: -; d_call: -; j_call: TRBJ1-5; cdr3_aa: CATSQGSNQPQHF; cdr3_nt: TGTGCCACCAGCCAGGGGTCCAATCAGCCCCAGCATTTT
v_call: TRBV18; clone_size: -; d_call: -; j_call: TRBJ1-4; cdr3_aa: CASSPQENEKLFF; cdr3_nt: TGTGCCAGCTCACCACAGGAGAATGAAAAACTGTTTTTT
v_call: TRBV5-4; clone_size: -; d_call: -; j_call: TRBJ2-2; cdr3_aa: CASSLGPQGTGELFF; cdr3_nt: TGTGCCAGCAGCTTGGGCCCACAGGGAACCGGGGAGCTGTTTTTT
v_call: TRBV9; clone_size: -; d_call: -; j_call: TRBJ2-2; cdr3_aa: CASSVGPSTGELFF; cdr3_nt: TGTGCCAGCAGCGTAGGACCTAGTACCGGGGAGCTGTTTTTT
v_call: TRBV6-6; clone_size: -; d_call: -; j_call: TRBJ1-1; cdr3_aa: CASSYANRAEAFF; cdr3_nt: TGTGCCAGCAGTTACGCCAACAGGGCTGAAGCTTTCTTT
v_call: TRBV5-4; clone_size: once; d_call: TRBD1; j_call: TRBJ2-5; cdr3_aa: CASSFGQGRETQYF; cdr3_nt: TGTGCCAGCAGCTTCGGACAGGGTCGGGAGACCCAGTACTTC
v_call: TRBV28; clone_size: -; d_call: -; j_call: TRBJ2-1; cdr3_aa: CASSYEYEQFF; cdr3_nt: TGTGCCAGCAGTTATGAGTATGAGCAGTTCTTC
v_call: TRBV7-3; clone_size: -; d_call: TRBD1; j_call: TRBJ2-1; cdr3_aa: CASSSSLTGARNEQFF; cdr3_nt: TGTGCCAGCAGCTCATCGCTAACAGGGGCACGCAATGAGCAGTTCTTC
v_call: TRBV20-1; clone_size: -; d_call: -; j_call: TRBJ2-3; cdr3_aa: CSVRDTQYF; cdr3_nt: TGCAGTGTACGGGATACGCAGTATTTT
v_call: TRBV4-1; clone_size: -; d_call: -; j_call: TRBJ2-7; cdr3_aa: CASSLRQFYEQYF; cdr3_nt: TGCGCCAGCAGCCTTAGACAGTTCTACGAGCAGTACTTC
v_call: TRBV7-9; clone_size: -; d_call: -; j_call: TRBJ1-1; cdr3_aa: CASSPGGRNTEAFF; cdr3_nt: TGTGCCAGCAGCCCAGGCGGGCGGAACACTGAAGCTTTCTTT
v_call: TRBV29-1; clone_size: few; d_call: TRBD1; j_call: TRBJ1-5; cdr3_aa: CSVRGQGDQPQHF; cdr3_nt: TGCAGCGTCCGCGGACAGGGAGACCAGCCCCAGCATTTT
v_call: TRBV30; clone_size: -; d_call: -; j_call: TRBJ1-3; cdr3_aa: CAWTAGGPASGNTIYF; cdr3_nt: TGTGCCTGGACCGCGGGAGGACCGGCCTCTGGAAACACCATATATTTT
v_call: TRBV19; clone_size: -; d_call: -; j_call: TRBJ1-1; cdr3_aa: CASTKGPGMNTEAFF; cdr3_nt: TGTGCCAGTACTAAGGGGCCAGGGATGAACACTGAAGCTTTCTTT
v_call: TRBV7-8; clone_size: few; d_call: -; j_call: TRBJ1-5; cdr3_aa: CASSLVRSNSNQPQHF; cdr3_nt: TGTGCCAGCAGCTTAGTCCGTAGTAATAGCAATCAGCCCCAGCATTTT
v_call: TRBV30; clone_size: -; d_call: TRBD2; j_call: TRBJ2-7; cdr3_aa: CAWTPGGREMGEQYF; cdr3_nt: TGTGCCTGGACCCCCGGTGGGCGGGAGATGGGGGAGCAGTACTTC
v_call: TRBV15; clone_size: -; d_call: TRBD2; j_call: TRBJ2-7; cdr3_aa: CATSPRSGAGEQYF; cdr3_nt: TGTGCCACCAGCCCTCGAAGCGGGGCTGGGGAGCAGTACTTC
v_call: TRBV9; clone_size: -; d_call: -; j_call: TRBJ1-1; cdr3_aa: CASSVVSGLTEAFF; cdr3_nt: TGTGCCAGCAGCGTAGTATCAGGTTTGACTGAAGCTTTCTTT